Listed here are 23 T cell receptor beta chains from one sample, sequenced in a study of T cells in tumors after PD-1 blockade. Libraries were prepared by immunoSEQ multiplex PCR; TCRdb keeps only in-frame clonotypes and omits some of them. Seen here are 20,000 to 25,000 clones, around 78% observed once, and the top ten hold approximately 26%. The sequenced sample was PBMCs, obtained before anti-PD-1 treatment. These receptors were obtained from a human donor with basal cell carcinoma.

The CDR3, as DNA: TGTGCCAGTAGTATCGGTATTCCCAGGGGGCAAGTGACCTACGAGCAGTACTTC. Translated: CASSIGIPRGQVTYEQYF. This chain connects TRBV19 to TRBJ2-7; 8 bases fit TRBD1. Germline V gene lookup returns CDR1 LNHDA and CDR2 SQIVND (reference sequence). The CDR3 runs to 18 residues. V gave up 3 bases and J gave up 2 bases; unmatched junction bases: 15.

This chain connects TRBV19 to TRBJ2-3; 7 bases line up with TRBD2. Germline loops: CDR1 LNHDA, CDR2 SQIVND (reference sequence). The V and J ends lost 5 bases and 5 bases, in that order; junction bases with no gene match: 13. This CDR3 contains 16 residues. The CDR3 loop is CASSPWGRAEGDTQYF. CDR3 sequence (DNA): TGTGCCAGTAGTCCTTGGGGGAGGGCCGAGGGAGATACGCAGTATTTT.

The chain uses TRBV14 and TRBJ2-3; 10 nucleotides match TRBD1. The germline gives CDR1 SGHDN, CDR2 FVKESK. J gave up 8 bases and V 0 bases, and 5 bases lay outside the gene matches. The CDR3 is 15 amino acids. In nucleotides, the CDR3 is TGTGCCAGCAGCCAAGATTGGGACAGGGGCCTTACGCAGTATTTT. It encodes CASSQDWDRGLTQYF. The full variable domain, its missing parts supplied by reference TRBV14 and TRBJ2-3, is EAGVTQFPSHSVIEKGQTVTLRCDPISGHDNLYWYRRVMGKEIKFLLHFVKESKQDESGMPNNRFLAERTGGTYSTLKVQPAELEDSGVYFCASSQDWDRGLTQYFGPGTRLTVL.

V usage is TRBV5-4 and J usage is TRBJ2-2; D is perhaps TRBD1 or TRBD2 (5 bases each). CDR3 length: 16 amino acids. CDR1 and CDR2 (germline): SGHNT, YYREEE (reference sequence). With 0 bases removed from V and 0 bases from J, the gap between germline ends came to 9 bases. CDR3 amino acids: CASSLDLGANTGELFF. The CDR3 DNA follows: TGTGCCAGCAGCTTGGATCTGGGGGCGAACACCGGGGAGCTGTTTTTT.

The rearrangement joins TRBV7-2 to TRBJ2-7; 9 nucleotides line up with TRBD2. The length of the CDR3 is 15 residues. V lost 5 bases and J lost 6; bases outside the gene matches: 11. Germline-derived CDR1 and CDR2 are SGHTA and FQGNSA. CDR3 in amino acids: CASSPHGGGAFEQYF. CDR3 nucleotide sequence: TGTGCCAGCAGCCCCCATGGCGGGGGGGCTTTCGAGCAGTACTTC.

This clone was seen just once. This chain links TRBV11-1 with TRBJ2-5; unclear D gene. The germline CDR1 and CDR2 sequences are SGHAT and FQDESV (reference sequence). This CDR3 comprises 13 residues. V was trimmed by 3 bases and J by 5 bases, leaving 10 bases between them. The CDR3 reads CASSFNIEETQYF. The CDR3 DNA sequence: TGTGCCAGCAGCTTCAATATCGAGGAGACCCAGTACTTC.

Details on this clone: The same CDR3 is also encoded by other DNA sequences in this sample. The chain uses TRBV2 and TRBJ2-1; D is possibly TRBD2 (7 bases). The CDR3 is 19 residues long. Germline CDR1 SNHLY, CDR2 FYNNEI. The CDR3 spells CPCCYGGAGEGSSYNEQFF. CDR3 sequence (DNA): TGTCCCTGCTGTTATGGGGGGGCGGGGGAGGGGAGCTCCTACAATGAGCAGTTCTTC.

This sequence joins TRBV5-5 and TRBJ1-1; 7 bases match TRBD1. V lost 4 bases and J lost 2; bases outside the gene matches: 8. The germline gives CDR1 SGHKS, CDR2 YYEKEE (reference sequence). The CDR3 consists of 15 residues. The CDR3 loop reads CASSSTGQPNTEAFF. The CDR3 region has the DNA TGTGCCAGCAGCAGCACGGGACAGCCCAACACTGAAGCTTTCTTT.

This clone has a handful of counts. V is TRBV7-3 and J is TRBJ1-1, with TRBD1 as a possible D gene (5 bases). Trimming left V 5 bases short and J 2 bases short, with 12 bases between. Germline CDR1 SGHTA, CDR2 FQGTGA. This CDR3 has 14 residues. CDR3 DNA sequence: TGTGCCAGCAGCCCCGGACATTCCAACACTGAAGCTTTCTTT. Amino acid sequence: CASSPGHSNTEAFF.

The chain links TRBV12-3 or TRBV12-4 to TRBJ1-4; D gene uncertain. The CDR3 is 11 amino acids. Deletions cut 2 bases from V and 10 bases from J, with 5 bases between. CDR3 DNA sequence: TGTGCCAGCAGTTTATCCGGAAAACTGTTTTTT. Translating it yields CASSLSGKLFF.

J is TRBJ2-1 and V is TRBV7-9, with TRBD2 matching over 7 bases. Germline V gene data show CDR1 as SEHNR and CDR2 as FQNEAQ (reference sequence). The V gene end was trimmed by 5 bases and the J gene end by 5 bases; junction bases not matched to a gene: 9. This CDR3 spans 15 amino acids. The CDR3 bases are TGTGCCAGCAGCCGGGACTACGCGGGAGACAATGAGCAGTTCTTC. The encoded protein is CASSRDYAGDNEQFF.

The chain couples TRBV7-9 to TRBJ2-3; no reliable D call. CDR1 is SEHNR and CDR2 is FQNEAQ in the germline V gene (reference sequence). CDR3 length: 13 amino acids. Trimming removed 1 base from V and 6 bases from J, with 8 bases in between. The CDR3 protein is CASSLGIRDTQYF. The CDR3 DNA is TGTGCCAGCAGCTTAGGAATCAGGGATACGCAGTATTTT.

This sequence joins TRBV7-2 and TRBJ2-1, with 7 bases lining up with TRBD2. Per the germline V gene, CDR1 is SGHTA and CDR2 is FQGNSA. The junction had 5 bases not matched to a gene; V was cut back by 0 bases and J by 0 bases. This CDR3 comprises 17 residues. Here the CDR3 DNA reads TGTGCCAGCAGCTTAGCCGGACGCGGGAGCTCCTACAATGAGCAGTTCTTC. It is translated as CASSLAGRGSSYNEQFF. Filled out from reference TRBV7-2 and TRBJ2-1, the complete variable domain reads GAGVSQSPSNKVTEKGKDVELRCDPISGHTALYWYRQSLGQGLEFLIYFQGNSAPDKSGLPSDRFSAERTGGSVSTLTIQRTQQEDSAVYLCASSLAGRGSSYNEQFFGPGTRLTVL.

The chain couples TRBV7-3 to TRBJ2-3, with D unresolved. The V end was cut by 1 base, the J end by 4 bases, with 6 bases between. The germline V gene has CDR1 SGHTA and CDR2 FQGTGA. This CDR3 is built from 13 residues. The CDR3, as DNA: TGTGCCAGCAGCTTAAGTCGGGCAGATACGCAGTATTTT. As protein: CASSLSRADTQYF. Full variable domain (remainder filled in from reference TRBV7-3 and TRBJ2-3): GAGVSQTPSNKVTEKGKYVELRCDPISGHTALYWYRQSLGQGPEFLIYFQGTGAADDSGLPNDRFFAVRPEGSVSTLKIQRTERGDSAVYLCASSLSRADTQYFGPGTRLTVL.

The CDR3, as DNA: TGTGCCAGCAGCCATTCGATGTCTAGCCGGGTCTACAATGAGCAGTTCTTC. It encodes CASSHSMSSRVYNEQFF. This chain joins TRBV3-1 (or the pseudogene TRBV3-2) and TRBJ2-1; D possibly corresponds to TRBD2 (5 bases). Trimming stripped 3 bases from V and 3 bases from J, with 18 bases between. This CDR3 spans 17 amino acids. Germline V gene data show CDR1 as LGHDT and CDR2 as YNNKEL (reference sequence).

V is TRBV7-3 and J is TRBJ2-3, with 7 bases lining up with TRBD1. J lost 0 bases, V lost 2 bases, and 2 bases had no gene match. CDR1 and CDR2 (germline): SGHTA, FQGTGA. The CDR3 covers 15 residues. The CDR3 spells CASSLLGQSTDTQYF. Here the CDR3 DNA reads TGTGCCAGCAGCTTATTGGGACAGAGCACAGATACGCAGTATTTT.

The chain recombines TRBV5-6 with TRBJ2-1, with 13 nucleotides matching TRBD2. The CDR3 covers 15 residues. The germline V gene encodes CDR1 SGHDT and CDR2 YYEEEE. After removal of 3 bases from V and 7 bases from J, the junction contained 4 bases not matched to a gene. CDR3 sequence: CASSSGTSGDNEQFF. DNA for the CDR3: TGTGCCAGCAGCTCCGGGACTAGCGGGGATAATGAGCAGTTCTTC.

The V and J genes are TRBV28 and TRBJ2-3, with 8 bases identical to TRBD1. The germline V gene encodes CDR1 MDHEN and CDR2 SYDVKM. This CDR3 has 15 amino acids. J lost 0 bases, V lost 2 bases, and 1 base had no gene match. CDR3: CASSLGTGSTDTQYF. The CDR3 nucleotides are TGTGCCAGCAGTTTAGGGACAGGAAGCACAGATACGCAGTATTTT. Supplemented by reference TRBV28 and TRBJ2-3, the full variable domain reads DVKVTQSSRYLVKRTGEKVFLECVQDMDHENMFWYRQDPGLGLRLIYFSYDVKMKEKGDIPEGYSVSREKKERFSLILESASTNQTSMYLCASSLGTGSTDTQYFGPGTRLTVL.

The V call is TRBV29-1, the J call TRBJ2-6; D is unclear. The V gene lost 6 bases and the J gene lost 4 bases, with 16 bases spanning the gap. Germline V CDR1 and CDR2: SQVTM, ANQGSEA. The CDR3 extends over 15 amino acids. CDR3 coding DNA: TGCAGCGTACCGTTAAAGGGATCAGGGGCCAACGTCCTGACTTTC. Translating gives CSVPLKGSGANVLTF.

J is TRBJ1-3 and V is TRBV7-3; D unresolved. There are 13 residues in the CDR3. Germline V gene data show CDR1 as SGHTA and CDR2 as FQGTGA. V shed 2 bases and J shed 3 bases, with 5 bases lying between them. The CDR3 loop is CASSLANGNTIYF. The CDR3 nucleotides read TGTGCCAGCAGCTTAGCGAATGGAAACACCATATATTTT.

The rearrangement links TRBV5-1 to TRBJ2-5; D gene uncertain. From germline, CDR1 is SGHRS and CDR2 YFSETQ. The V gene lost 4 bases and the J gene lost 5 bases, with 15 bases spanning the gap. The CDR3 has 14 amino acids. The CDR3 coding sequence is TGCGCCAGCAGCCAGAGGACCGGACCGGAGACCCAGTACTTC. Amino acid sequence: CASSQRTGPETQYF.

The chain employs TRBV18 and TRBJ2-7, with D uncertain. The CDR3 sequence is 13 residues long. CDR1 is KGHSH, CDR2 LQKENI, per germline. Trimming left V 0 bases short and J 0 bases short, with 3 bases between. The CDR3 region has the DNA TGTGCCAGCTCACCACCGGACTCCTACGAGCAGTACTTC. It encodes CASSPPDSYEQYF.

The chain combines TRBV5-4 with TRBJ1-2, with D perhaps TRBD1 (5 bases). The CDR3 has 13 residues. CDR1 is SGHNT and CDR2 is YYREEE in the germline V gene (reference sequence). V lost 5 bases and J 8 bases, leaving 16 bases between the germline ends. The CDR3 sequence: CASRPAGDYGYTF. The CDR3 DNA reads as TGTGCCAGCAGACCGGCGGGGGATTACGGCTACACCTTC. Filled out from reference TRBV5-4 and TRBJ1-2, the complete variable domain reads ETGVTQSPTHLIKTRGQQVTLRCSSQSGHNTVSWYQQALGQGPQFIFQYYREEENGRGNFPPRFSGLQFPNYSSELNVNALELDDSALYLCASRPAGDYGYTFGSGTRLTVV.